The T cell receptor beta chain under discussion was sequenced for a study of post-analysis software for immune sequencing data. Study-level results: Controls showed lower frequencies than patients for four to six TRBV segments, and TRBV5-6, TRBV5-1 and TRBV20-1 were among these. Batch-mates among the samples co-clustered strongly by F measure.

Germline loops: CDR1 LGHNA, CDR2 YSLEER. The ends were cut back, 1 base at V and 1 base at J, with 11 bases in the middle. The CDR3 runs to 15 residues. Notes on this clonotype: Its cognate antigen is unknown.

TCR beta cDNA libraries included unique molecular identifiers. From the PCR reads, TCRdb called clonotypes with MiXCR, one entry per CDR3 protein. The sample lists 650,000 to 850,000 distinct CDR3 sequences; 35% to 55% were seen once. The source of this sequence is a girl aged 10-17 years with multiple sclerosis. The sample was blood. This sequence joins TRBV4-3 and TRBJ2-7, with D uncertain. DNA for the CDR3: TGCGCCAGCAGCCAAGTTCGCCTAGGGTCCTACGAGCAGTACTTC. Its protein is CASSQVRLGSYEQYF.